This section outlines one T cell receptor beta chain sequence together with its context. Its antigen is currently unknown. This sample was taken from a study of siplizumab effects on memory and regulatory T cells. Points from the study as a whole: For siplizumab cultures, the suppressive function of their proliferating Tregs was not confirmed. Significantly reduced by siplizumab was the cumulative frequency of alloreactive sequences, namely those traceable to unstimulated CD4+ memory cells.

Germline lookup yields CDR1 MNHNY and CDR2 SVGAGI (reference sequence). The CDR3 is 13 amino acids. Trimming took off 2 bases at V and 7 bases at J, with 9 bases between the two ends. This table comes from immunoSEQ multiplex PCR, and its TCRdb copy is limited to in-frame clones, with some not included. This repertoire shows just under 85,000 clones, around 90% found once; its top ten account for around 1.6%. The V call is TRBV6-6, the J call TRBJ1-5; D gene ambiguous. The sequence came from a human donor in good health. Input material: Tregs sorted from blood. The CDR3 DNA is TGTGCCAGCAGTTACAAGTCGCGGCAGCCCCAGCATTTT. Protein product: CASSYKSRQPQHF.